The 22 T cell receptor beta chains listed next were all sequenced from one sample in a study of identifying expanded T cells in peripheral blood. Produced via immunoSEQ multiplex PCR; TCRdb's table is partial and in-frame only. In the table there are about 80,000 clones, 84% of which are singletons. Sequencing input: blood. Source of these receptors: a person between 18 and 75 years old in good health.

There are a few counts of this clone. The genes are TRBV23-1 and TRBJ2-7, with 9 positions matching TRBD2. TRBV23-1 is designated an ORF whose function remains uncertain. Germline trimming cut 3 bases from V and 2 bases from J; bases unmatched to any gene: 14. CDR3 size: 18 residues. CDR3 DNA: TGCGCCAGCAGTCAGGTCGGACCTAGCGGGATCCTACCCTACGAGCAGTACTTC. Translated, it gives CASSQVGPSGILPYEQYF.

This sequence joins TRBV4-2 and TRBJ2-1; 12 nucleotides agree with TRBD2. CDR3 size: 14 residues. Looked up from germline, CDR1 is LGHNA and CDR2 is YNFKEQ. J lost 9 bases, V lost 4 bases, and 4 bases had no gene match. The CDR3 DNA is TGTGCCAGCAGCCCCGGGACTAGCGGGTCTGAGCAGTTCTTC. It is translated as CASSPGTSGSEQFF.

The gene calls are TRBV7-9 and TRBJ2-5; D is possibly TRBD1 or TRBD2 (5 bases each). Trimming shortened V by 5 bases and J by 5 bases, and 12 bases separated the two germline ends. CDR3 length: 13 residues. Per the germline V gene, CDR1 is SEHNR and CDR2 is FQNEAQ (reference sequence). The CDR3, as DNA: TGTGCCAGCAGCGGGACCCGCGGGGAGACCCAGTACTTC. It yields the protein CASSGTRGETQYF.

J is TRBJ1-1 and V is TRBV5-1; TRBD1 matches 9 bases. J lost 0 bases, V lost 3 bases, and 6 bases had no gene match. The CDR3 length is 16 residues. Germline V CDR1 and CDR2: SGHRS, YFSETQ. For the CDR3, the DNA is TGCGCCAGCAGCTCGGGACAGGGTGGGATGAACACTGAAGCTTTCTTT. Residues: CASSSGQGGMNTEAFF.

The chain uses TRBV7-9 and TRBJ2-2; D gene ambiguous. This CDR3 is 14 amino acids long. Deletions cut 1 base from V and 0 bases from J, with 3 bases between. The germline gives CDR1 SEHNR, CDR2 FQNEAQ (reference sequence). CDR3 loop: CASSLVSNTGELFF. CDR3 bases: TGTGCCAGCAGCTTAGTATCGAACACCGGGGAGCTGTTTTTT.

The chain has TRBV28 and TRBJ1-4, with D possibly matching TRBD1 (5 bases). The CDR3 runs to 15 residues. The germline V gene encodes CDR1 MDHEN and CDR2 SYDVKM. Trimming left V 2 bases short and J 7 bases short, with 14 bases between. The DNA of the CDR3 is TGTGCCAGCAGTTTACCTAAGGGTAGGGGTGAAAAACTGTTTTTT. Translating gives CASSLPKGRGEKLFF.

This clone occurred once. CDR3 protein: CASSLGRGPGEKLFF. The CDR3 DNA is TGCGCCAGCAGCTTGGGCAGGGGGCCGGGTGAAAAACTGTTTTTT. The chain couples TRBV5-1 to TRBJ1-4; 8 bases line up with TRBD1. Germline CDR1 is SGHRS and CDR2 is YFSETQ. This CDR3 spans 15 amino acids. The J segment lost 7 bases and the V segment lost 0 bases, leaving 5 bases of the junction unmatched. The whole variable domain, remainder taken from reference TRBV5-1 and TRBJ1-4, is KAGVTQTPRYLIKTRGQQVTLSCSPISGHRSVSWYQQTPGQGLQFLFEYFSETQRNKGNFPGRFSGRQFSNSRSEMNVSTLELGDSALYLCASSLGRGPGEKLFFGSGTQLSVL.

The gene calls are TRBV5-1 and TRBJ1-3; 8 nucleotides align to TRBD1. Germline V CDR1 and CDR2: SGHRS, YFSETQ. The trim removed 4 bases at V and 3 bases at J, leaving 9 bases unmatched. This CDR3 comprises 16 residues. CDR3 sequence: CASSRSQGAGGNTIYF. The CDR3 DNA reads as TGCGCCAGCAGCCGGTCCCAGGGGGCTGGTGGAAACACCATATATTTT.

The DNA of the CDR3 is TGTGCCTGGACTGGACTAGCTTATGAGCAGTTCTTC. Translating it yields CAWTGLAYEQFF. The rearrangement joins TRBV30 to TRBJ2-1; 8 bases are a match to TRBD2. Trimming at V came to 4 bases and at J to 8 bases, leaving 4 bases not matched to a gene. This CDR3 has 12 amino acids. Germline CDR1 reads GTSNPN; CDR2 reads SVGIG (reference sequence).

This clone was seen more than once but under ten times. The V and J genes are TRBV5-6 and TRBJ2-5; TRBD1 or TRBD2 may be the D gene (6 bases each). The V end was cut by 4 bases, the J end by 5 bases, with 18 bases between. Germline lookup yields CDR1 SGHDT and CDR2 YYEEEE. CDR3 size: 15 residues. The CDR3 spells CASSPAGRGAETQYF. As DNA, the CDR3 is TGTGCCAGCAGCCCCGCGGGTAGGGGGGCGGAGACCCAGTACTTC.

The CDR3 loop reads CATSSGSYEQYF. The CDR3 bases are TGTGCCACTTCTAGCGGGAGTTACGAGCAGTACTTC. V usage is TRBV10-3 and J usage is TRBJ2-7; 10 nucleotides align to TRBD2. Germline assignment: CDR1 ENHRY and CDR2 SYGVKD. The CDR3 has 12 residues. J was trimmed by 4 bases and V by 10 bases; bases with no gene match: 4.

V and J are TRBV4-1 and TRBJ2-2; 10 bases fit TRBD2. CDR1 and CDR2 (germline): MGHRA, YSYEKL. CDR3 length equals 20 residues. V shed 4 bases, J shed 0 bases, and the junction held 14 bases outside the gene matches. The CDR3 DNA sequence: TGCGCCAGCAGCCGGCCATGGGTAGCGGGAGGCCAGACGAACACCGGGGAGCTGTTTTTT. Amino acids: CASSRPWVAGGQTNTGELFF.

The chain has TRBV7-9 and TRBJ2-7; 8 nucleotides match TRBD2. Germline CDR1 and CDR2: SEHNR and FQNEAQ (reference sequence). Germline trimming cut 5 bases from V and 2 bases from J; bases unmatched to any gene: 5. CDR3 length: 14 amino acids. The CDR3, as DNA: TGTGCCAGCAGCAAGACTAGCGACACCTACGAGCAGTACTTC. This codes for CASSKTSDTYEQYF.

The rearrangement links TRBV10-3 to TRBJ1-2; a possible D gene is TRBD1 (5 bases). The CDR3 loop spans 12 amino acids. V was cut by 8 bases and J by 5 bases, with 12 bases left in between. From germline, CDR1 is ENHRY and CDR2 SYGVKD. The CDR3 spells CAIGDSPYGYTF. DNA for the CDR3: TGTGCCATCGGCGACAGCCCGTATGGCTACACCTTC.

The chain has TRBV6-1 and TRBJ2-7; D perhaps matches TRBD2 (6 bases). Deletions cut 5 bases from V and 3 bases from J, with 14 bases between. Looked up from germline, CDR1 is MNHNS and CDR2 is SASEGT. The CDR3 contains 14 residues. DNA of the CDR3: TGTGCCAGCAGTCCCCGCGGGGCATACTACGAGCAGTACTTC. This codes for CASSPRGAYYEQYF.

This chain links TRBV7-2 with TRBJ1-5; TRBD1 aligns across 12 bases. Germline trimming cut 5 bases from V and 6 bases from J; bases unmatched to any gene: 5. Germline CDR1 is SGHTA and CDR2 is FQGNSA. The CDR3 is 15 residues long. The CDR3 DNA sequence: TGTGCCAGCAGCGAGGGGACAGGGGGCGTTCAGCCCCAGCATTTT. This gives the protein CASSEGTGGVQPQHF.

The gene calls are TRBV4-3 and TRBJ2-1; TRBD1 agrees at 9 bases. Germline-derived CDR1 and CDR2 are LGHNA and YSLEER. The length of the CDR3 is 14 residues. V shed 2 bases and J 6 bases; nucleotides not matched to a gene: 2. The CDR3 reads CASSQPGQGNEQFF. The CDR3 DNA is TGCGCCAGCAGCCAACCGGGACAGGGCAATGAGCAGTTCTTC.

The rearrangement joins TRBV7-8 to TRBJ1-1, with D perhaps TRBD1 (5 bases). V lost 5 bases and J 4 bases, leaving 8 bases between the germline ends. Germline V CDR1 and CDR2: SGHVS, FQNEAQ. The CDR3 is made up of 12 amino acids. The CDR3 nucleotides are TGTGCCAGCAGCCGCGGGGGCACTGAAGCTTTCTTT. Translating gives CASSRGGTEAFF.

The chain carries TRBV5-1 and TRBJ2-1; D not resolved. Looked up from germline, CDR1 is SGHRS and CDR2 is YFSETQ. The ends were cut back, 4 bases at V and 5 bases at J, with 16 bases in the middle. This CDR3 contains 15 residues. Here the CDR3 reads CASSKPASLDNEQFF. CDR3 DNA: TGCGCCAGCAGCAAGCCAGCCTCCCTGGACAATGAGCAGTTCTTC.

The chain joins TRBV4-3 to TRBJ1-2; 10 bases line up with TRBD1. Looked up from germline, CDR1 is LGHNA and CDR2 is YSLEER. This CDR3 contains 13 residues. V was clipped by 3 bases and J by 8 bases; unmatched bases: 3. CDR3 loop: CASSQGTGEGYTF. The CDR3 DNA reads as TGCGCCAGCAGCCAGGGGACAGGGGAGGGCTACACCTTC.

The chain combines TRBV11-1 with TRBJ2-1, with TRBD2 identical over 7 bases. Germline V gives CDR1 SGHAT, CDR2 FQDESV (reference sequence). CDR3 size: 14 residues. After removal of 8 bases from V and 5 bases from J, the junction contained 9 bases not matched to a gene. This CDR3 is CASEDGRRNNEQFF. CDR3 DNA: TGTGCCAGCGAGGACGGGAGGAGGAACAATGAGCAGTTCTTC.

CDR3 residues: CASLTRSSYNEQFF. Written as DNA, the CDR3 is TGTGCCAGCCTTACACGGAGCTCCTACAATGAGCAGTTCTTC. The chain combines TRBV28 with TRBJ2-1; no firm D call. The CDR3 contains 14 residues. Trimming took 8 bases from V and 0 from J, leaving 11 bases between them. Germline V gene data show CDR1 as MDHEN and CDR2 as SYDVKM.